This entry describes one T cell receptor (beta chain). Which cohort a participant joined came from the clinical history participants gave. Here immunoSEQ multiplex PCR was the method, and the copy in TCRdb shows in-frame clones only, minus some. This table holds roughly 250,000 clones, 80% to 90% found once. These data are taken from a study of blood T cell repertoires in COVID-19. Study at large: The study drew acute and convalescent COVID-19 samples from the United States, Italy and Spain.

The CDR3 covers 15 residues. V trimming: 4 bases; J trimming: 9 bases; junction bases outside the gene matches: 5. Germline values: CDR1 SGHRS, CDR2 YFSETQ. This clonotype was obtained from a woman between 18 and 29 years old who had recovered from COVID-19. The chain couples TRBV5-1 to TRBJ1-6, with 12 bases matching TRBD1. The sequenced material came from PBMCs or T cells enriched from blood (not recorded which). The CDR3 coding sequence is TGCGCCAGCAGCCTCCGGGACAGGGGGCTTTCACCCCTCCACTTT. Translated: CASSLRDRGLSPLHF.